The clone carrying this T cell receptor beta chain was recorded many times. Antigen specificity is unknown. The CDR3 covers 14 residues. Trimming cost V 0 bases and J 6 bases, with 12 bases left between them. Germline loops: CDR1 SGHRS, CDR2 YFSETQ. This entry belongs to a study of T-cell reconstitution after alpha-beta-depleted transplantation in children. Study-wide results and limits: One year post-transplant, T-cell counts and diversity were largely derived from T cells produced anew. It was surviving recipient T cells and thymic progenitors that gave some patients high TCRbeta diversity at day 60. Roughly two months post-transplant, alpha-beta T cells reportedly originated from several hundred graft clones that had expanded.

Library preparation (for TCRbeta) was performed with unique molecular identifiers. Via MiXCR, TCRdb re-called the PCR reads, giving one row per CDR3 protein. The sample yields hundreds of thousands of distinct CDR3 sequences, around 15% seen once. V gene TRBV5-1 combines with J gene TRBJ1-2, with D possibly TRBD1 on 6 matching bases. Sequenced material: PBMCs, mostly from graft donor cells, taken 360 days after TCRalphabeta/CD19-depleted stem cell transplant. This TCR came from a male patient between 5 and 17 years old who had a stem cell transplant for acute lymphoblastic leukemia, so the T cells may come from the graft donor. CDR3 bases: TGCGCCAGCAGCTTGGATGTGGGGGGCAATGGCTACACCTTC. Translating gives CASSLDVGGNGYTF.